The entry below describes one T cell receptor beta chain. The data stem from a study of shared clonotypes between healthy human individuals. Study-level background: Serving as donors were two women and a few men, whose ages spanned 18 to 49.

Replicate PCRs for sorted subsets used 200 ng DNA; this equaled 30,000 to 35,000 T cell genomes. TCRdb keeps only in-frame clones here, not all; method: immunoSEQ multiplex PCR. The sample includes 2 million or so clones, roughly 95% of them seen just once. Germline V lookup: CDR1 MGHRA, CDR2 YSYEKL. The CDR3 runs 14 residues. Deletions cut 3 bases from V and 7 bases from J, with 16 bases between. The naive CD8 population came from CD45RO-negative cells selected for CCR7, without terminally differentiated effector memory CD45RA+ cells. Everyone who donated was a Caucasian adult who lived in Nashville, Tennessee.

The chain has TRBV4-1 and TRBJ2-7; TRBD1 might be the D (7 bases). Input material: naive CD8+ T cells sorted from blood. This receptor was identified in a man aged 18 to 35 in good health. This CDR3 reads CASSHEPQGGEQYF. The CDR3, as DNA: TGCGCCAGCAGCCACGAACCCCAGGGGGGAGAGCAGTACTTC.